This TCR beta chain came from a study of blood T cell repertoires in COVID-19. About the research overall: Sample material is recorded as cDNA or gDNA derived from T cells, B-cell-depleted T cells, or PBMCs.

In the original analysis: The assay estimated nucleated cells by amplifying reference gene primers. Libraries were prepared by immunoSEQ multiplex PCR; TCRdb keeps only in-frame clonotypes and omits some of them. V, J and clone size are taken as reported in that table, and D and trimming were inferred from the DNA itself. The sample lists under 250,000 clones; around 82% were seen once. The CDR3 is 16 amino acids. Germline-derived CDR1 and CDR2 are MGHRA and YSYEKL. Trimming removed 1 base from V and 0 bases from J; junction bases left unmatched: 4. This clonotype originated in a human donor in a cohort sampled during active COVID-19. What was sequenced was peripheral blood. The genes are TRBV4-1 and TRBJ2-7; 9 bases line up with TRBD2. The CDR3 DNA reads as TGCGCCAGCAGCCAAGGGGGGCGGGAGGGCTCCTACGAGCAGTACTTC. Translated: CASSQGGREGSYEQYF.